A single sample is the source of the 9 T cell receptor beta chains below, sequenced in a study of graft-versus-host responses after intestinal transplantation. TCRdb's copy holds only in-frame clones and misses some; the assay was immunoSEQ multiplex PCR. The repertoire holds 20,000 to 30,000 clones, approximately 90% seen once, with less than 2% in the top ten. The specimen comprised PBMCs, sampled 39 to 40 days after intestinal transplant. The receptors shown here come from a human patient who received an intestinal transplant, so some T cells may come from the graft donor.

The V call is TRBV6-1, the J call TRBJ1-1, with 7 bases aligning to TRBD1. Per germline, CDR1 MNHNS and CDR2 SASEGT. The CDR3 runs to 16 residues. V trimming: 1 base; J trimming: 4 bases; junction bases outside the gene matches: 9. The CDR3 bases are TGTGCCAGCAGTGAAGTTGCAGGGGGTGAGGGCACTGAAGCTTTCTTT. It yields the protein CASSEVAGGEGTEAFF.

The J gene is TRBJ2-1, the V gene TRBV10-3; a possible D gene is TRBD2 (6 bases). The germline gives CDR1 ENHRY, CDR2 SYGVKD. This CDR3 is built from 18 residues. V was cut by 0 bases and J by 0 bases, with 15 bases left in between. CDR3 loop: CAISESGLARSSYNEQFF. The CDR3 bases are TGTGCCATCAGTGAGTCAGGGCTAGCGCGCAGCTCCTACAATGAGCAGTTCTTC.

V usage is TRBV7-3 and J usage is TRBJ2-5; D is perhaps TRBD2 (6 bases). CDR3 length equals 15 residues. V was clipped by 5 bases and J by 2 bases, with 15 bases between them. The germline gives CDR1 SGHTA, CDR2 FQGTGA. The CDR3 DNA reads TGTGCCAGCAGCGCGCCTCGGACTAAACAAGAGACCCAGTACTTC. This translates into CASSAPRTKQETQYF.

The chain uses TRBV5-4 and TRBJ1-2; D might be TRBD1 (5 bases). Germline V gives CDR1 SGHNT, CDR2 YYREEE (reference sequence). The V and J ends lost 0 bases and 4 bases respectively, with 13 bases between them. This CDR3 region has 15 residues. Here the CDR3 DNA reads TGTGCCAGCAGCTTGGATGGTCGAGGGGCCTATGGCTACACCTTC. Translation: CASSLDGRGAYGYTF.

This clone was seen a handful of times. This sample also contains other DNA sequences that code for the same CDR3. The chain recombines TRBV6-4 with TRBJ2-1, with 10 bases that match TRBD2. The germline CDR1 and CDR2 sequences are MRHNA and SNTAGT. CDR3 length equals 16 residues. The J segment lost 5 bases and the V segment lost 2 bases, leaving 6 bases of the junction unmatched. CDR3 DNA sequence: TGTGCCAGCAGTGACAGGCTAGCGGGAGATCACAATGAGCAGTTCTTC. Residues: CASSDRLAGDHNEQFF.

The CDR3 nucleotides are TGTGCCTGGAGTGCCGGGACAGGGGTCGTCGAGCAGTACTTC. It codes for CAWSAGTGVVEQYF. This chain links TRBV30 with TRBJ2-7; TRBD1 matches 10 bases. The CDR3 has 14 amino acids. CDR1 and CDR2 (germline): GTSNPN, SVGIG (reference sequence). J gave up 6 bases and V 1 base, and 6 bases lay outside the gene matches.

The V and J genes are TRBV9 and TRBJ2-1, with 7 nucleotides matching TRBD2. The CDR3 has 13 amino acids. From germline, CDR1 is SGDLS and CDR2 YYNGEE. V was pared by 3 bases and J by 7 bases, with 4 bases of the junction left unmatched. The CDR3 bases are TGTGCCAGCAGCGAGCTAGCGGAAAATGAGCAGTTCTTC. It is translated as CASSELAENEQFF.

The gene calls are TRBV6-5 and TRBJ2-1; 7 bases align to TRBD2. The germline V gene has CDR1 MNHEY and CDR2 SVGAGI. J gave up 8 bases and V 7 bases, and 11 bases lay outside the gene matches. CDR3 size: 14 residues. The CDR3 coding sequence is TGTGCCAGCATTAATGGCGGGAGTTCTGATGAGCAGTTCTTC. Translated, it gives CASINGGSSDEQFF.

This clone was picked up one time. V gene TRBV28 combines with J gene TRBJ1-5, with a possible D match to TRBD1 (6 bases). The CDR3 contains 16 residues. The germline gives CDR1 MDHEN, CDR2 SYDVKM. Trimming took 5 bases from V and 3 from J, leaving 17 bases between them. The CDR3 protein is CASSPFRTAFNQPQHF. The CDR3 DNA sequence: TGTGCCAGCAGTCCATTCCGGACAGCATTCAATCAGCCCCAGCATTTT.